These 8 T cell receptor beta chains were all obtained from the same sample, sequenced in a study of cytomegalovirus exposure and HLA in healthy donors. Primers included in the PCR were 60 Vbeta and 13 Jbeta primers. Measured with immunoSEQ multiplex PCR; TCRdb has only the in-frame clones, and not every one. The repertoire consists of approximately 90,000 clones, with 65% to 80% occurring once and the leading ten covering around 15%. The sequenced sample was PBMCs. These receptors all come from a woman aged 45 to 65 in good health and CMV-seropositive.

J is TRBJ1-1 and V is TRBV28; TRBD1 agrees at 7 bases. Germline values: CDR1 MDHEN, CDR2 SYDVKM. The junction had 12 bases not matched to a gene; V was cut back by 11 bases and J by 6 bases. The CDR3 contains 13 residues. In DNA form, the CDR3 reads TGTGCCGCCGCCCTCAGGGGGGTTCCTGAAGCTTTCTTT. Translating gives CAAALRGVPEAFF. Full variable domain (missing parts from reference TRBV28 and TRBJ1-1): DVKVTQSSRYLVKRTGEKVFLECVQDMDHENMFWYRQDPGLGLRLIYFSYDVKMKEKGDIPEGYSVSREKKERFSLILESASTNQTSMYLCAAALRGVPEAFFGQGTRLTVV.

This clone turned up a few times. CDR3 amino acids: CASSLAGTGYGYTF. CDR3 coding DNA: TGTGCCAGCAGCTTAGCAGGGACAGGGTATGGCTACACCTTC. The rearrangement links TRBV7-2 to TRBJ1-2, with TRBD1 matching 9 bases. CDR3 length: 14 amino acids. Trimming took 0 bases from V and 5 from J; bases not matched to a gene: 1. Germline V gives CDR1 SGHTA, CDR2 FQGNSA.

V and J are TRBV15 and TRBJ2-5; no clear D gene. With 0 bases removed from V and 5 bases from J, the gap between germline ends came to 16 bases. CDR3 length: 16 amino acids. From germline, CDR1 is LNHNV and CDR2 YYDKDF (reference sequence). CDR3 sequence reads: CATSRDRSGASETQYF. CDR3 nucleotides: TGTGCCACCAGCAGAGATAGGTCGGGTGCCTCCGAGACCCAGTACTTC.

The CDR3 nucleotides read TGTGCCAGTAGTATCTTTCTCTCGACAGATACGCAGTATTTT. This codes for CASSIFLSTDTQYF. V is TRBV19 and J is TRBJ2-3; D is uncertain. The V and J ends lost 3 bases and 3 bases respectively, with 10 bases between them. Per the germline V gene, CDR1 is LNHDA and CDR2 is SQIVND (reference sequence). The CDR3 length is 14 residues.

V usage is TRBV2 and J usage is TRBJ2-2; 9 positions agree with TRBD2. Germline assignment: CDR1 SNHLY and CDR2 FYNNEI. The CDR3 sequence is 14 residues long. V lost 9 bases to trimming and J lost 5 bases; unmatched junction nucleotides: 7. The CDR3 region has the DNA TGTGCCAGTAGACCGGGACTAGCAACCGGGGAGCTGTTTTTT. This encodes CASRPGLATGELFF.

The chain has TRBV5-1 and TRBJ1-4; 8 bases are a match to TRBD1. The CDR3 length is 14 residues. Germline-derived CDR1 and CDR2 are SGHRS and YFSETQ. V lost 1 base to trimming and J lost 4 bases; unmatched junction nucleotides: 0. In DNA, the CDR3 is TGCGCCAGCAGCTTGACAGGGGGTAATGAAAAACTGTTTTTT. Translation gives CASSLTGGNEKLFF.

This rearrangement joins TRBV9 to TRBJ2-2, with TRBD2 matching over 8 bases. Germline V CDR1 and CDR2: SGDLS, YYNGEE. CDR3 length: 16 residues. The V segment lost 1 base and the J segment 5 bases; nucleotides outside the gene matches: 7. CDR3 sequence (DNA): TGTGCCAGCAGCGTAAGTAGCGGGAAAAGGACCGGGGAGCTGTTTTTT. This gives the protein CASSVSSGKRTGELFF.

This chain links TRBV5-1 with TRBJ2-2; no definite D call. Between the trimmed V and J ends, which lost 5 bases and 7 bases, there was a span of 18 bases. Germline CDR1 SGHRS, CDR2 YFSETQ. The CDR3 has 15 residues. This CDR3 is CASSLNRVKYGELFF. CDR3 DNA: TGCGCCAGCAGTTTAAACAGAGTTAAGTACGGGGAGCTGTTTTTT. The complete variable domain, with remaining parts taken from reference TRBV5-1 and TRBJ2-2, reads KAGVTQTPRYLIKTRGQQVTLSCSPISGHRSVSWYQQTPGQGLQFLFEYFSETQRNKGNFPGRFSGRQFSNSRSEMNVSTLELGDSALYLCASSLNRVKYGELFFGEGSRLTVL.